This T cell receptor (beta chain) was recorded in a study of spatial heterogeneity in lung cancer. Study at large: Detection of beta-chain sequences consistently exceeded that of alpha-chain sequences.

By its share, this clonotype is medium-sized. The CDR3 runs 15 residues. J gave up 0 bases and V 2 bases, and 1 base lay outside the gene matches. In germline, CDR1 is LGHDT, CDR2 YNNKEL (reference sequence). The time point is: sample taken at primary tumor resection. No cells were sorted before sequencing. The whole RNA sequenced was extracted from tumor, nontumor lung or frozen PBMC. The donor population consisted of some 67 patients with untreated, early-stage non-small cell lung cancer. Unique molecular identifiers tagged every individual TCR cDNA molecule. TCRdb used MiXCR to reprocess the 5' RACE reads, holding one entry per CDR3 protein. Of almost 3,000 distinct CDR3 sequences in the sample, over 10% were seen once.

This sample comprised normal lung tissue next to the tumor, obtained at surgery. The clonotype comes from a male donor with early-stage non-small cell lung cancer. The chain carries TRBV3-1 and TRBJ2-1, with TRBD2 matching 7 bases. CDR3 sequence: CASSQRGSSYNEQFF. The DNA of the CDR3 is TGTGCCAGCAGCCAACGCGGGAGCTCCTACAATGAGCAGTTCTTC.